The 10 T cell receptor beta chains below were found in one sample sequenced in a study of graft-versus-host responses after intestinal transplantation. The method was immunoSEQ multiplex PCR; TCRdb's version includes in-frame clones alone and lacks a portion of them. The repertoire has about 15,000 clones, about 33% of them found once; the top ten carry 3.7%. This specimen was alloreactive CD4+ T cells from a mixed lymphocyte reaction culture, taken before intestinal transplant. The subset denotes: CFSE-low proliferating T cells sorted from roughly six-day pre-transplant mixed lymphocyte reaction (GvH or HvG direction). These receptors all stem from a human patient who received an intestinal transplant.

In this sample, this clone turned up a few times. This chain connects TRBV5-1 to TRBJ2-2, with D unclear. V was cut by 3 bases and J by 1 base, with 16 bases left in between. CDR3 length: 17 amino acids. CDR1 is SGHRS and CDR2 is YFSETQ in the germline V gene. This chain's CDR3 is CASSSTTQVGNTGELFF. For the CDR3, the DNA is TGCGCCAGCAGCTCGACGACCCAGGTGGGGAACACCGGGGAGCTGTTTTTT.

This sequence joins TRBV4-1 and TRBJ2-2; 10 bases agree with TRBD2. Germline V gives CDR1 MGHRA, CDR2 YSYEKL. V lost 6 bases and J lost 5; bases outside the gene matches: 9. The CDR3 consists of 16 residues. The CDR3 reads CASRRQLAGRTGELFF. The CDR3 DNA sequence: TGCGCCAGCAGACGACAACTAGCGGGAAGAACCGGGGAGCTGTTTTTT.

The chain carries TRBV6-6 and TRBJ2-5; 7 bases fit TRBD2. CDR1 MNHNY and CDR2 SVGAGI come from the germline V gene (reference sequence). With V trimmed by 3 bases and J by 5 bases, 6 bases remained unmatched. This CDR3 spans 14 amino acids. CDR3 in DNA: TGTGCCAGCAGTTATGGAGCGGGGAGGGAGACCCAGTACTTC. It yields the protein CASSYGAGRETQYF.

The chain carries TRBV5-1 and TRBJ2-1, with D possibly matching TRBD2 (5 bases). Germline CDR1 SGHRS, CDR2 YFSETQ. The germline V and J ends were trimmed by 1 base and 10 bases, with 15 bases remaining between them. The CDR3 covers 14 residues. CDR3 sequence: CASSLWTSAGEQFF. In DNA form, the CDR3 reads TGCGCCAGCAGCTTGTGGACCTCGGCGGGCGAGCAGTTCTTC.

The genes are TRBV6-1 and TRBJ1-5; D may be TRBD1 (5 bases). Germline CDR1 reads MNHNS; CDR2 reads SASEGT. Deletions cut 6 bases from V and 7 bases from J, with 19 bases between. This CDR3 spans 15 amino acids. CDR3 loop: CASRDQVTAVQPQHF. CDR3 in DNA: TGTGCCAGCAGGGATCAAGTGACAGCCGTACAGCCCCAGCATTTT.

Comment on this clone: Relative to the germline gene, one junction end is altered; a read error may explain this. Distinct nucleotide sequences in the sample also encode this CDR3. The chain links TRBV9 to TRBJ2-1; 10 nucleotides align to TRBD2. Germline V CDR1 and CDR2: SGDLS, YYNGEE. CDR3 size: 16 residues. CDR3 residues: CARSVVASGGVNEQFF. The DNA for the CDR3 is TGCGCCCGCAGCGTAGTAGCGAGCGGGGGGGTCAATGAGCAGTTCTTC.

This clone was seen only a few times. One end of the junction varies from germline; a read error may be responsible. This chain uses TRBV5-1 with TRBJ2-3; 8 nucleotides line up with TRBD2. Germline CDR1 SGHRS, CDR2 YFSETQ. The CDR3 covers 16 residues. CDR3 residues: CPSSSGGRLGTDTQYF. The CDR3 nucleotides read TGCCCCAGCAGCTCGGGGGGGAGGCTTGGGACAGATACGCAGTATTTT. The variable domain in full, completed from reference TRBV5-1 and TRBJ2-3, reads KAGVTQTPRYLIKTRGQQVTLSCSPISGHRSVSWYQQTPGQGLQFLFEYFSETQRNKGNFPGRFSGRQFSNSRSEMNVSTLELGDSALYLCPSSSGGRLGTDTQYFGPGTRLTVL.

The chain combines TRBV19 with TRBJ2-2; 12 nucleotides line up with TRBD2. The CDR3 is 16 residues long. The J segment lost 7 bases and the V segment lost 4 bases, leaving 7 bases of the junction unmatched. Germline-derived CDR1 and CDR2 are LNHDA and SQIVND (reference sequence). The CDR3 coding sequence is TGTGCCAGTAGTACTAGACTAGCGGGAGTTGGCGGGGAGCTGTTTTTT. This translates into CASSTRLAGVGGELFF.

The DNA of the CDR3 is TGTGCCAGCAGTTGGACAGGATCGCTAGCCAAAAACATTCAGTACTTC. Protein product: CASSWTGSLAKNIQYF. The rearrangement joins TRBV6-5 to TRBJ2-4, with 7 bases lining up with TRBD1. This CDR3 comprises 16 residues. With 4 bases clipped from V and 0 bases from J, the junction kept 6 bases outside the gene matches. Germline values: CDR1 MNHEY, CDR2 SVGAGI.

This clone has only one observation. V usage is TRBV19 and J usage is TRBJ1-1, with TRBD1 as a possible D gene (5 bases). Trimming left V 2 bases short and J 1 base short, with 14 bases between. The CDR3 runs 16 residues. Germline lookup yields CDR1 LNHDA and CDR2 SQIVND (reference sequence). CDR3 in DNA: TGTGCCAGTAGTATAATTCTGAACGGGGGGAACACTGAAGCTTTCTTT. Residues: CASSIILNGGNTEAFF.